A single sample gave rise to the 18 T cell receptor beta chains below, sequenced in a study of T cells in Graves' hyperthyroidism and ophthalmopathy. The source material, RNA transcripts, was used to amplify TCR beta CDR3 regions. HTBI primers were used for first-round RT-PCR of the TCR CDR3. TCRdb reprocessed the multiplex PCR reads via MiXCR and lists one record per CDR3 protein. The data hold 300,000 to 450,000 distinct CDR3 sequences, with more than 14% observed a single time. Sequences were obtained from blood. These receptors came from a woman in her thirties with Graves' ophthalmopathy.

This clonotype appeared once. A much larger clone differs from this one at a single base, so this may be a read error. The chain combines TRBV19 with TRBJ2-1; the D is unclear. The CDR3 is 16 amino acids. With 5 bases removed from V and 5 bases from J, the gap between germline ends came to 19 bases. Per germline, CDR1 LNHDA and CDR2 SQIVND (reference sequence). CDR3 loop: CASSVGSMWGHNEQFF. The CDR3 DNA sequence: TGTGCCAGTAGTGTAGGTTCGATGTGGGGTCACAATGAGCAGTTCTTC.

This clonotype was counted only a few times. A read error may produce the germline difference seen at one junction end. This chain uses TRBV10-3 with TRBJ2-3; the D call may be TRBD1 or TRBD2 (6 bases each). This CDR3 contains 15 residues. CDR1 is ENHRY and CDR2 is SYGVKD in the germline V gene. CDR3 bases: TGTGCCATCAGTGATGGAAAGGGGGGCACAGGTACGCAGTATTTT. This encodes CAISDGKGGTGTQYF.

This clonotype was detected many times. This chain connects TRBV20-1 to TRBJ2-7; 10 positions agree with TRBD2. The CDR3 is 15 residues long. Per the germline V gene, CDR1 is DFQATT and CDR2 is SNEGSKA (reference sequence). V gave up 0 bases and J gave up 3 bases; unmatched junction bases: 5. The CDR3 here is CSARDRTSGIYEQYF. The CDR3 coding sequence is TGCAGTGCTAGAGATCGGACTAGCGGAATCTACGAGCAGTACTTC.

The chain joins TRBV3-1 to TRBJ2-1; 14 bases align to TRBD2. CDR1 and CDR2 (germline): LGHDT, YNNKEL (reference sequence). The CDR3 loop spans 16 amino acids. The ends lost 3 bases at V and 9 bases at J; junction bases unmatched: 7. CDR3 sequence (DNA): TGTGCCAGCAGCCAGCCGACTAGCGGGGGGGCCGGTGAGCAGTTCTTC. Encoded protein: CASSQPTSGGAGEQFF.

The chain joins TRBV6-6 to TRBJ2-3; D gene unclear. Trimming removed 2 bases at V and 0 bases at J, with 18 bases between. CDR1 is MNHNY and CDR2 is SVGAGI in the germline V gene (reference sequence). The CDR3 has 18 amino acids. CDR3 nucleotide sequence: TGTGCCAGCAGTTACCGTCCCCCGGCCAGCCACAGCACAGATACGCAGTATTTT. Translated: CASSYRPPASHSTDTQYF.

This clonotype came up a few times. The rearrangement links TRBV19 to TRBJ2-3; maybe TRBD2 (5 bases). CDR1 is LNHDA, CDR2 SQIVND, per germline (reference sequence). V was clipped by 3 bases and J by 2 bases, with 21 bases between them. This CDR3 comprises 18 residues. Here the CDR3 reads CASSIRGQIRIPTDTQYF. CDR3 bases: TGTGCCAGTAGTATTCGGGGTCAAATAAGGATACCCACAGATACGCAGTATTTT.

This clonotype was seen only once. A much bigger clone sits one base away, suggesting this may be a read error. This sequence joins TRBV6-5 and TRBJ2-7; TRBD2 is a possible D gene (6 bases). There are 13 residues in the CDR3. The V and J ends lost 2 bases and 5 bases respectively, with 10 bases between them. Germline V gene data show CDR1 as MNHEY and CDR2 as SVGAGI. The CDR3 coding sequence is TGTGCCAGCAGTTACGTAGGAGGGGACGAGCAGTACTTC. Translation: CASSYVGGDEQYF.

J is TRBJ2-7 and V is TRBV20-1, with D unresolved. CDR1 is DFQATT and CDR2 is SNEGSKA in the germline V gene (reference sequence). This CDR3 region has 10 residues. V was pared by 3 bases and J by 5 bases, with 5 bases between. CDR3 DNA: TGCAGTGCTAGTGACCACGAGCAGTACTTC. The encoded protein is CSASDHEQYF.

This clonotype was picked up many times. V and J are TRBV7-8 and TRBJ2-7, with unresolved D. The germline gives CDR1 SGHVS, CDR2 FQNEAQ. CDR3 length equals 15 residues. Trimming shortened V by 5 bases and J by 0 bases, and 14 bases separated the two germline ends. CDR3 nucleotides: TGTGCCAGCAGCAAGAGGTGGGCCCGCTCCTACGAGCAGTACTTC. Translation gives CASSKRWARSYEQYF.

The chain has TRBV9 and TRBJ2-5; TRBD1 or TRBD2 may be the D gene (5 bases each). Trimming stripped 3 bases from V and 5 bases from J, with 17 bases between. This CDR3 is 15 amino acids long. Germline lookup yields CDR1 SGDLS and CDR2 YYNGEE. The CDR3: CASSATLGEGETQYF. The CDR3 region has the DNA TGTGCCAGCAGCGCGACTTTGGGAGAGGGGGAGACCCAGTACTTC.

This clonotype was found many times. The chain couples TRBV7-2 to TRBJ1-6; no clear D. The CDR3 loop spans 15 amino acids. The ends were cut back, 5 bases at V and 0 bases at J, with 8 bases in the middle. Germline CDR1 and CDR2: SGHTA and FQGNSA. The CDR3 protein is CASSLSGSYNSPLHF. In DNA form, the CDR3 reads TGTGCCAGCAGCCTTTCGGGCTCCTATAATTCACCCCTCCACTTT. Filled out from reference TRBV7-2 and TRBJ1-6, the complete variable domain reads GAGVSQSPSNKVTEKGKDVELRCDPISGHTALYWYRQSLGQGLEFLIYFQGNSAPDKSGLPSDRFSAERTGGSVSTLTIQRTQQEDSAVYLCASSLSGSYNSPLHFGNGTRLTVT.

This clonotype showed up just a few times. The CDR3 DNA sequence: TGTGCCAGCAGTTTTTGGAGGGCGGCCGGGGAGCTGTTTTTT. Its protein product is CASSFWRAAGELFF. This chain joins TRBV28 and TRBJ2-2, with D maybe TRBD2 (6 bases). Germline V CDR1 and CDR2: MDHEN, SYDVKM. The V and J ends lost 3 bases and 6 bases respectively, with 11 bases between them. CDR3 length: 14 amino acids.

In this sample, this clonotype turned up a few times. CDR3 residues: CASTTGQANYGYTF. The DNA of the CDR3 is TGTGCCAGTACCACGGGCCAAGCTAACTATGGCTACACCTTC. The rearrangement uses TRBV19 and TRBJ1-2; D not resolved. V dropped 7 bases and J dropped 0 bases, with 12 bases sitting between them. Germline assignment: CDR1 LNHDA and CDR2 SQIVND (reference sequence). This CDR3 spans 14 amino acids.

This clonotype was detected ten times or more. The chain recombines TRBV3-1 with TRBJ1-1; 10 bases line up with TRBD1. CDR3 length: 17 residues. Germline V gives CDR1 LGHDT, CDR2 YNNKEL (reference sequence). J lost 5 bases, V lost 4 bases, and 13 bases had no gene match. CDR3 nucleotide sequence: TGTGCCAGCAGCCCCCAAAACCTCGGACAGGGGGTGACTGAAGCTTTCTTT. This gives the protein CASSPQNLGQGVTEAFF.

This rearrangement joins TRBV9 to TRBJ2-3; possible D gene TRBD2, 6 bases. Germline-derived CDR1 and CDR2 are SGDLS and YYNGEE. With 0 bases removed from V and 4 bases from J, the gap between germline ends came to 12 bases. CDR3 size: 15 residues. The CDR3 DNA follows: TGTGCCAGCAGCGTAGTAGCTCTAGCGTCAGATACGCAGTATTTT. Its translation is CASSVVALASDTQYF.

The gene calls are TRBV11-1 and TRBJ2-1; TRBD2 might be the D (6 bases). Trimming took off 8 bases at V and 7 bases at J, with 18 bases between the two ends. Germline-derived CDR1 and CDR2 are SGHAT and FQDESV (reference sequence). The length of the CDR3 is 14 residues. The CDR3 spells CASRPGTEKNEQFF. The CDR3 DNA is TGTGCCAGCCGACCAGGGACTGAGAAAAATGAGCAGTTCTTC. Supplemented by reference TRBV11-1 and TRBJ2-1, the full variable domain reads EAEVAQSPRYKITEKSQAVAFWCDPISGHATLYWYRQILGQGPELLVQFQDESVVDDSQLPKDRFSAERLKGVDSTLKIQPAELGDSAMYLCASRPGTEKNEQFFGPGTRLTVL.

This clonotype occurred many times. The chain is built from TRBV3-1 and TRBJ2-2, with TRBD1 matching 10 bases. Unmatched junction bases numbered 15, after V lost 4 bases and J lost 7 bases. CDR1 and CDR2 (germline): LGHDT, YNNKEL (reference sequence). This CDR3 is 18 amino acids long. The CDR3 region is CASSRLTLDRGQVGELFF. As DNA, the CDR3 is TGTGCCAGCAGCCGCCTGACCCTAGACAGGGGGCAGGTCGGGGAGCTGTTTTTT.

This clonotype was detected ten times or more. J is TRBJ2-5 and V is TRBV28; no reliable D call. CDR1 and CDR2 from the germline V gene are MDHEN and SYDVKM. Trimming took off 3 bases at V and 4 bases at J, with 6 bases between the two ends. The CDR3 sequence is 12 residues long. The CDR3 loop is CASSLYLETQYF. Written as DNA, the CDR3 is TGTGCCAGCAGTTTGTACTTAGAGACCCAGTACTTC.